This passage covers 29 T cell receptor beta chains from one sample sequenced in a study of CD8 T cells in ankylosing spondylitis. These TCRs' antigens remain unknown. TCRdb re-analysed the 5' RACE reads in MiXCR, keeping a single row per CDR3 protein. The table lists 750,000 to 850,000 distinct CDR3 sequences, about 12% of them singletons. The study's findings and limits: Among TCR beta sequences, a motif of fewer than 10 highly homologous variants appeared characteristic of ankylosing spondylitis blood.

Specimen: blood, either unsorted or a sorted T cell fraction (not recorded which). The receptors originated from a male donor with ankylosing spondylitis.

At least ten counts were recorded for this clonotype. The CDR3 sequence is CASSVDRGLSTEAFF. For the CDR3, the DNA is TGTGCCAGCAGCGTAGATCGGGGTTTGAGCACTGAAGCTTTCTTT. The chain recombines TRBV9 with TRBJ1-1; no clear D. The V end lost 0 bases, the J end lost 4 bases, and 13 bases lay between the germline ends. Germline V lookup: CDR1 SGDLS, CDR2 YYNGEE. The CDR3 runs 15 residues.

This clonotype showed up just a few times. The chain is built from TRBV7-2 and TRBJ2-3; D possibly matches TRBD1 or TRBD2 (6 bases each). CDR3 length: 12 residues. Trimming pared 5 bases from V and 6 bases from J, leaving 9 bases between. Germline CDR1 SGHTA, CDR2 FQGNSA. Written as DNA, the CDR3 is TGTGCCAGCAGCCAGGGGAGGGATACGCAGTATTTT. Encoded protein: CASSQGRDTQYF.

The chain links TRBV5-1 to TRBJ1-5; D may be TRBD1 (5 bases). Trimming cost V 2 bases and J 7 bases, with 13 bases left between them. The CDR3 length is 14 residues. The germline CDR1 and CDR2 sequences are SGHRS and YFSETQ. The CDR3 nucleotides read TGCGCCAGCAGCTTTTCAGGGTTAGACCAGCCCCAGCATTTT. This codes for CASSFSGLDQPQHF.

This clonotype occurred many times. V is TRBV29-1 and J is TRBJ1-4; D gene unclear. The V end lost 4 bases, the J end lost 8 bases, and 8 bases lay between the germline ends. The germline V gene encodes CDR1 SQVTM and CDR2 ANQGSEA. The CDR3 is 11 amino acids. The CDR3 DNA reads TGCAGCGTTGGGTTCGGGGAAAAACTGTTTTTT. Its protein product is CSVGFGEKLFF. The full variable domain, with the rest looked up from reference TRBV29-1 and TRBJ1-4, is SAVISQKPSRDICQRGTSLTIQCQVDSQVTMMFWYRQQPGQSLTLIATANQGSEATYESGFVIDKFPISRPNLTFSTLTVSNMSPEDSSIYLCSVGFGEKLFFGSGTQLSVL.

This clonotype was recorded many times. This chain uses TRBV29-1 with TRBJ2-2; D gene ambiguous. CDR1 SQVTM and CDR2 ANQGSEA come from the germline V gene. Trimming removed 7 bases from V and 5 bases from J, with 17 bases in between. This CDR3 is built from 14 residues. The CDR3 sequence is CSARSMILTGELFF. CDR3 coding DNA: TGCAGCGCCAGGTCCATGATTTTGACCGGGGAGCTGTTTTTT.

This clonotype was found a few times. The CDR3 region has the DNA TGCAGCGTCGGACTAGCGGGACCCTCCTACAATGAGCAGTTCTTC. Amino acids: CSVGLAGPSYNEQFF. The chain links TRBV29-1 to TRBJ2-1; the match to TRBD2 covers 12 bases. The CDR3 is 15 amino acids. Losses at the gene ends were 6 bases for V and 0 bases for J; bases not matched to a gene: 3. The germline gives CDR1 SQVTM, CDR2 ANQGSEA.

This clonotype was recorded a few times. The V call is TRBV7-2, the J call TRBJ2-1; 12 nucleotides match TRBD1. Germline CDR1 and CDR2: SGHTA and FQGNSA. The CDR3 runs to 16 residues. The V segment lost 4 bases and the J segment 6 bases; nucleotides outside the gene matches: 7. CDR3 in amino acids: CASSYTGTGGFNEQFF. CDR3 nucleotides: TGTGCCAGCAGCTACACCGGGACAGGGGGCTTCAATGAGCAGTTCTTC.

V is TRBV10-3 and J is TRBJ1-1; no reliable D call. The ends were cut back, 6 bases at V and 2 bases at J, with 13 bases in the middle. Per germline, CDR1 ENHRY and CDR2 SYGVKD. The CDR3 loop spans 14 amino acids. The CDR3 reads CAIRALGGNTEAFF. CDR3 DNA sequence: TGTGCCATCAGGGCTTTGGGCGGAAACACTGAAGCTTTCTTT.

This clonotype was seen many times. V and J are TRBV25-1 and TRBJ2-2; D perhaps matches TRBD2 (5 bases). The CDR3 runs to 16 residues. Germline lookup yields CDR1 MGHDK and CDR2 SYGVNS. The V gene lost 3 bases and the J gene lost 5 bases, with 16 bases spanning the gap. The CDR3 DNA is TGTGCCAGCAGTGATTTAGGGAGAAGGGATACCGGGGAGCTGTTTTTT. Translated: CASSDLGRRDTGELFF. The full variable domain, in which reference TRBV25-1 and TRBJ2-2 provide the parts outside the CDR3, is EADIYQTPRYLVIGTGKKITLECSQTMGHDKMYWYQQDPGMELHLIHYSYGVNSTEKGDLSSESTVSRIRTEHFPLTLESARPSHTSQYLCASSDLGRRDTGELFFGEGSRLTVL.

This clonotype was counted ten times or more. The gene calls are TRBV20-1 and TRBJ2-5; D is possibly TRBD1 (5 bases). The CDR3 length is 12 residues. Germline V gene sequence: CDR1 DFQATT, CDR2 SNEGSKA (reference sequence). The V and J ends lost 3 bases and 2 bases respectively, with 7 bases between them. This CDR3 is CSASTGQETQYF. The CDR3 nucleotides read TGCAGTGCTAGTACAGGTCAAGAGACCCAGTACTTC.

CDR3 bases: TGTGCCATCTCGACACGAATTAACTATGGCTACACCTTC. Amino acids: CAISTRINYGYTF. The chain couples TRBV10-3 to TRBJ1-2; D unclear. This CDR3 is 13 amino acids long. The germline V and J ends were trimmed by 8 bases and 1 base, with 11 bases remaining between them. Germline CDR1 and CDR2: ENHRY and SYGVKD.

This clonotype has just a few counts. This chain joins TRBV20-1 and TRBJ1-2, with D tentatively TRBD1 (6 bases). CDR1 is DFQATT, CDR2 SNEGSKA, per germline (reference sequence). The CDR3 is 14 amino acids. Trimming pared 5 bases from V and 0 bases from J, leaving 13 bases between. The CDR3 DNA reads as TGCAGTGCTTTCCGGGACATACCTAACTATGGCTACACCTTC. Encoded protein: CSAFRDIPNYGYTF.

The rearrangement links TRBV20-1 to TRBJ2-2; no firm D call. The CDR3 runs 12 residues. Germline CDR1 and CDR2: DFQATT and SNEGSKA (reference sequence). V was shortened by 2 bases and J by 5 bases, with 6 bases between the two germline ends. CDR3 loop: CSARSQTGELFF. As DNA, the CDR3 is TGCAGTGCTAGATCCCAAACCGGGGAGCTGTTTTTT.

This chain joins TRBV6-1 and TRBJ2-7, with D possibly being TRBD1 (7 bases). The V and J ends lost 6 bases and 2 bases respectively, with 14 bases between them. There are 14 residues in the CDR3. Germline CDR1 is MNHNS and CDR2 is SASEGT. The CDR3 is CASREGARPYEQYF. DNA of the CDR3: TGTGCCAGCAGGGAGGGGGCGAGACCCTACGAGCAGTACTTC.

The chain is built from TRBV5-1 and TRBJ2-7; 13 bases map to TRBD2. Germline V gives CDR1 SGHRS, CDR2 YFSETQ. Germline trimming cut 0 bases from V and 3 bases from J; bases unmatched to any gene: 6. The length of the CDR3 is 17 residues. CDR3 sequence reads: CASSLVLAGGKFYEQYF. The CDR3, as DNA: TGCGCCAGCAGCTTGGTACTAGCGGGAGGGAAATTCTACGAGCAGTACTTC.

V and J are TRBV20-1 and TRBJ1-1; D is undetermined. The germline gives CDR1 DFQATT, CDR2 SNEGSKA (reference sequence). With 1 base removed from V and 4 bases from J, the gap between germline ends came to 10 bases. The CDR3 spans 13 residues. This chain's CDR3 is CSARGDGSTEAFF. CDR3 coding DNA: TGCAGTGCTAGAGGCGACGGATCCACTGAAGCTTTCTTT.

This sequence joins TRBV20-1 and TRBJ2-1; D is tentatively TRBD1 or TRBD2 (5 bases each). CDR1 and CDR2 from the germline V gene are DFQATT and SNEGSKA (reference sequence). This CDR3 comprises 14 residues. V lost 1 base, J lost 4 bases, and 11 bases lay in between. In nucleotides, the CDR3 is TGCAGTGCTAGAGGGGGGACGAGGTACAATGAGCAGTTCTTC. Residues: CSARGGTRYNEQFF.

The rearrangement uses TRBV12-3 or TRBV12-4 and TRBJ2-1; the match to TRBD2 covers 11 bases. This CDR3 region has 15 residues. Trimming at V came to 6 bases and at J to 4 bases, leaving 5 bases not matched to a gene. The CDR3 is CASRLAGGEYNEQFF. CDR3 sequence (DNA): TGTGCCAGCAGGCTAGCGGGGGGAGAGTACAATGAGCAGTTCTTC.

This clonotype was counted only a few times. The chain carries TRBV28 and TRBJ2-6; 7 bases align to TRBD1. From germline, CDR1 is MDHEN and CDR2 SYDVKM. The CDR3 has 13 amino acids. J was trimmed by 2 bases and V by 10 bases; bases with no gene match: 2. As DNA, the CDR3 is TGTGCCACCACAGGGGCTGGGGCCAACGTCCTGACTTTC. Its protein product is CATTGAGANVLTF.

The chain couples TRBV12-3 or TRBV12-4 to TRBJ2-1; 7 positions agree with TRBD2. The CDR3 spans 15 residues. The ends lost 5 bases at V and 3 bases at J; junction bases unmatched: 7. CDR3 DNA: TGTGCCAGCAGTCTCCGGGAGGTCCGCTACAATGAGCAGTTCTTC. Translation: CASSLREVRYNEQFF.

In this sample, this clonotype turned up a few times. The rearrangement uses TRBV10-3 and TRBJ1-1; 10 bases match TRBD1. The CDR3 totals 12 residues. Trimming removed 11 bases from V and 4 bases from J; junction bases left unmatched: 4. Germline lookup yields CDR1 ENHRY and CDR2 SYGVKD. The chain's CDR3 is CAYRDRGTEAFF. CDR3 nucleotides: TGTGCCTACAGGGACAGGGGCACTGAAGCTTTCTTT.

This clonotype was seen a few times. The chain links TRBV5-1 to TRBJ2-1; possible D gene TRBD2, 6 bases. The CDR3 has 14 residues. V was shortened by 4 bases and J by 2 bases, with 10 bases between the two germline ends. Germline V CDR1 and CDR2: SGHRS, YFSETQ. As DNA, the CDR3 is TGCGCCAGCAGCCCGGGGGATACCTACAATGAGCAGTTCTTC. It specifies CASSPGDTYNEQFF.

This clonotype was seen only a few times. This chain joins TRBV10-3 and TRBJ1-3; TRBD1 matches at 8 bases. The junction had 4 bases not matched to a gene; V was cut back by 5 bases and J by 4 bases. CDR1 and CDR2 (germline): ENHRY, SYGVKD. The CDR3 is made up of 14 amino acids. CDR3: CAISPGGRGNTIYF. In DNA form, the CDR3 reads TGTGCCATCAGTCCAGGGGGCAGGGGAAACACCATATATTTT.

This chain joins TRBV5-1 and TRBJ1-5; D possibly corresponds to TRBD1 (5 bases). Trimming removed 0 bases from V and 5 bases from J, with 9 bases in between. Germline CDR1 is SGHRS and CDR2 is YFSETQ. The CDR3 contains 14 residues. The CDR3 sequence: CASSLEGVDQPQHF. The DNA of the CDR3 is TGCGCCAGCAGCTTGGAAGGGGTGGATCAGCCCCAGCATTTT.

The V call is TRBV18, the J call TRBJ2-5; TRBD1 matches at 9 bases. The CDR3 has 16 residues. J gave up 4 bases and V 4 bases, and 10 bases lay outside the gene matches. Per germline, CDR1 KGHSH and CDR2 LQKENI. Written as DNA, the CDR3 is TGTGCCAGCTCACGAACACCGGGACAGGGAGGAGAGACCCAGTACTTC. Its protein product is CASSRTPGQGGETQYF.

This clonotype has a count of ten or more. This rearrangement joins TRBV29-1 to TRBJ1-1, with a possible D match to TRBD1 (6 bases). The V gene lost 5 bases and the J gene lost 1 base, with 17 bases spanning the gap. The germline V gene encodes CDR1 SQVTM and CDR2 ANQGSEA. The CDR3 spans 15 residues. The CDR3 bases are TGCAGCGTTTACGGGGCAGGGGAAGGGAACACTGAAGCTTTCTTT. Residues: CSVYGAGEGNTEAFF.

The CDR3, as DNA: TGTGCCAGCAGCCAGGGGAGGCGCAATGAGCAGTTCTTC. Its protein is CASSQGRRNEQFF. The chain couples TRBV2 to TRBJ2-1; D may correspond to TRBD1 or TRBD2 (6 bases each). The germline V gene encodes CDR1 SNHLY and CDR2 FYNNEI. The CDR3 contains 13 residues. The V and J ends lost 6 bases and 6 bases respectively, with 12 bases between them.

This clonotype was counted only a few times. This sequence joins TRBV9 and TRBJ2-1; tentative D call: TRBD2 (6 bases). Per the germline V gene, CDR1 is SGDLS and CDR2 is YYNGEE. The CDR3 contains 13 residues. V shed 4 bases and J shed 5 bases, with 10 bases lying between them. In DNA, the CDR3 is TGTGCCAGCAGCCGACGGACTAACAATGAGCAGTTCTTC. Protein product: CASSRRTNNEQFF.

This clonotype was counted only a few times. The CDR3 bases are TGTGCCAGCAGCTCCCCCACTAGTTACAATGAGCAGTTCTTC. Amino acid sequence: CASSSPTSYNEQFF. The rearrangement links TRBV11-3 to TRBJ2-1, with a weak D call TRBD2 (5 bases). This CDR3 has 14 amino acids. The ends were cut back, 4 bases at V and 4 bases at J, with 11 bases in the middle. Per germline, CDR1 SGHNT and CDR2 YENEEA.